A single sample gave rise to the 7 T cell receptor beta chains below, sequenced in a study of PD-L1 blockade in urothelial cancer. This sample's time point: pretreatment peripheral blood. The method was immunoSEQ multiplex PCR; TCRdb's version includes in-frame clones alone and lacks a portion of them. The sample yields tens of thousands of clones, around 81% seen once. The specimen was PBMCs, collected around atezolizumab (anti-PD-L1) treatment. All receptors derive from a man aged 65 to 79 with urothelial cancer.

The J gene is TRBJ2-5, the V gene TRBV7-2, with TRBD1 matching over 7 bases. This CDR3 has 15 residues. Per germline, CDR1 SGHTA and CDR2 FQGNSA. V was clipped by 1 base and J by 2 bases; unmatched bases: 4. CDR3: CASSLVTGIQETQYF. CDR3 in DNA: TGTGCCAGCAGCTTAGTGACAGGGATTCAAGAGACCCAGTACTTC.

In DNA, the CDR3 is TGTGCCAGTAGTAGAGGGGGAAGCTCCTACAATGAGCAGTTCTTC. Translating gives CASSRGGSSYNEQFF. The V gene is TRBV19, the J gene TRBJ2-1; perhaps TRBD1 as D (6 bases). Germline V gene lookup returns CDR1 LNHDA and CDR2 SQIVND (reference sequence). V lost 4 bases and J lost 0, with 10 bases in between. This CDR3 has 15 amino acids.

The J gene is TRBJ2-1, the V gene TRBV21-1; TRBD2 was called by the table and not checked on the DNA. TRBV21-1 represents a pseudogene. The CDR3 contains 15 residues. The CDR3 DNA follows: TGTGCCAGCCCGCCCGGACTAGCGGGAGTTTATGAGCAGTTCTTC. Its protein product is CASPPGLAGVYEQFF.

The chain uses TRBV15 and TRBJ1-1, with D possibly matching TRBD1 (6 bases). Germline V CDR1 and CDR2: LNHNV, YYDKDF (reference sequence). The length of the CDR3 is 15 residues. The ends were cut back, 1 base at V and 3 bases at J, with 12 bases in the middle. CDR3 nucleotides: TGTGCCACCAGCAGAGGCCTGGGGGCGGACACTGAAGCTTTCTTT. This encodes CATSRGLGADTEAFF.

V and J are TRBV19 and TRBJ2-3, with TRBD1 matching 11 bases. V dropped 5 bases and J dropped 2; count of bases not matched to a gene: 6. This CDR3 is built from 16 residues. CDR1 is LNHDA, CDR2 SQIVND, per germline (reference sequence). CDR3 DNA: TGTGCCAGTAGTCGGGACAGGGGGGCGATCACAGATACGCAGTATTTT. This gives the protein CASSRDRGAITDTQYF.

This sequence joins TRBV5-8 and TRBJ1-1; no reliable D call. CDR1 SGHTS and CDR2 YDEGEE come from the germline V gene. The CDR3 runs to 14 residues. Between the trimmed V and J ends, which lost 0 bases and 1 base, there was a span of 7 bases. DNA for the CDR3: TGTGCCAGCAGCTTGGGCCGGGGGAACACTGAAGCTTTCTTT. Its translation is CASSLGRGNTEAFF.

The sample holds one count of this clone. The V gene is TRBV6-1, the J gene TRBJ2-7; 8 nucleotides match TRBD1. With V trimmed by 1 base and J by 5 bases, 13 bases remained unmatched. The CDR3 is 17 amino acids. CDR1 is MNHNS and CDR2 is SASEGT in the germline V gene. The CDR3 bases are TGTGCCAGCAGTGAAGGACAGGGTGGACAGGGCTGGAACGAGCAGTACTTC. Amino acid sequence: CASSEGQGGQGWNEQYF.